Sequencing of this T cell receptor (beta chain) was carried out in a study of graft-versus-host responses after intestinal transplantation. Whole-study context: Every recipient underwent anti-thymocyte globulin induction, then tacrolimus and steroids for 3 to 4 years. Overall study results and limits: Early post-transplant HvG declines showed an association with peak circulating GvH clone levels. The authors found GvH clones in recipient marrow, some appearing first in ileum or blood. Individuals who had graft-donor T cell macrochimerism had allografts that showed high graft-versus-host to host-versus-graft clonal ratios.

As to this clone: As yet, its antigen is unknown.

The germline gives CDR1 SGHRS, CDR2 YFSETQ. This CDR3 spans 18 amino acids. V gave up 1 base and J gave up 4 bases; unmatched junction bases: 14. Clones were read by immunoSEQ multiplex PCR, and TCRdb kept only the in-frame ones, dropping some. The sample has 80,000 or so clones, approximately 90% seen once. The source is a human patient who received an intestinal transplant, so some T cells may come from the graft donor. Sequenced here: PBMCs, sampled 98 days after intestinal transplantation. The chain links TRBV5-1 to TRBJ1-2; 9 bases align to TRBD1. The CDR3, as DNA: TGCGCCAGCAGCTTGTCACTTCCGGGACAGGGACGTTTCTATGGCTACACCTTC. This gives the protein CASSLSLPGQGRFYGYTF.